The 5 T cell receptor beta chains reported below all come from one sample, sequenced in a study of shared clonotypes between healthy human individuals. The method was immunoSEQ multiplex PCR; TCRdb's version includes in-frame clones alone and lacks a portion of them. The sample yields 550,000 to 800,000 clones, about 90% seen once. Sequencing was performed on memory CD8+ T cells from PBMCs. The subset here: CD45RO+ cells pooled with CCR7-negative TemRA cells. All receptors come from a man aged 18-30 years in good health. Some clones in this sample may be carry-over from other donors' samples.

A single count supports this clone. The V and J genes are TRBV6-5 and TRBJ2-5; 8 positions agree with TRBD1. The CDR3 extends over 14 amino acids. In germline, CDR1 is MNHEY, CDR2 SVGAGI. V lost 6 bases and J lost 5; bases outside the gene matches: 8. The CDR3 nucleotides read TGTGCCAGCAGCCGCGACAGGGGTGAGGAGACCCAGTACTTC. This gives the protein CASSRDRGEETQYF.

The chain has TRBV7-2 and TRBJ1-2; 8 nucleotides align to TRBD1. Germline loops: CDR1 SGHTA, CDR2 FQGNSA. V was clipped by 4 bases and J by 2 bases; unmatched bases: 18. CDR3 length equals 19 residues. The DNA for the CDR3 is TGTGCCAGCAGCTCCACTTCGATGACAGGGGTCGGGAAAAACTATGGCTACACCTTC. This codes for CASSSTSMTGVGKNYGYTF.

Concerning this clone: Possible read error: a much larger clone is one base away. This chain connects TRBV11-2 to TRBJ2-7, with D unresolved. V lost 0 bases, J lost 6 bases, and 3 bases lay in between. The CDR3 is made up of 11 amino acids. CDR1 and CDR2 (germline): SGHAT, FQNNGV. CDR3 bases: TGTGCCAGCAGCTTAGAACCCGAGCAGTACTTC. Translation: CASSLEPEQYF. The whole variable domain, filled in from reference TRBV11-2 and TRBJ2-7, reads EAGVAQSPRYKIIEKRQSVAFWCNPISGHATLYWYQQILGQGPKLLIQFQNNGVVDDSQLPKDRFSAERLKGVDSTLKIQPAKLEDSAVYLCASSLEPEQYFGPGTRLTVT.

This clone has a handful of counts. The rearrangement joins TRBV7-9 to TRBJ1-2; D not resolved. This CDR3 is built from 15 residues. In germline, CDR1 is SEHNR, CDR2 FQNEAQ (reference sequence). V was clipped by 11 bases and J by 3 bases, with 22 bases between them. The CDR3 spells CAPGPTPADDYGYTF. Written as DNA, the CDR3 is TGTGCCCCGGGCCCCACACCGGCGGACGACTATGGCTACACCTTC.

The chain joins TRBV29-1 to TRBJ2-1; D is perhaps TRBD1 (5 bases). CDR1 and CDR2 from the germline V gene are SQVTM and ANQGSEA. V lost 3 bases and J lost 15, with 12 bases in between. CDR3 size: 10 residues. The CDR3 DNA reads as TGCAGCGTTGAGGACACCCTTCTGTTCTTC. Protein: CSVEDTLLFF.